These 32 T cell receptor beta chains came from one sample sequenced in a study of T cells in Graves' hyperthyroidism and ophthalmopathy (dated 2019 in TCRdb). Preparation of the library involved multiplex PCR. Instrument used: Illumina HiSeq 2000. The TCR beta CDR3 regions were amplified from the RNA transcripts. A first-round RT-PCR of the TCR CDR3 used the HTBI primer set with the Qiagen OneStep RT-PCR kit. The public reads were quality trimmed at Q25 with fastp and then assembled into clones with MiXCR by TCRdb, keeping productive beta chains. Identical CDR3 proteins give one entry, which carries the most common genes and DNA. The sample table lists about 420,000 distinct CDR3 sequences, approximately 14% of them with a count of one. The top ten clonotypes cover roughly 8% of the sample. Sample: blood. Receptors originate from a woman under 30 with Graves' hyperthyroidism.

The V call is TRBV27, the J call TRBJ1-2, with TRBD1 identical over 10 bases. J lost 7 bases, V lost 2 bases, and 10 bases had no gene match. CDR3 length: 16 amino acids. From germline, CDR1 is MNHEY and CDR2 SMNVEV (reference sequence). The CDR3, as DNA: TGTGCCAGCAGTTTAAGCGGGGACAGGGGTCTAACTGGCTACACCTTC. Protein product: CASSLSGDRGLTGYTF.

In its sample, this clonotype was seen many times. The genes are TRBV7-9 and TRBJ1-1, with a tentative D call TRBD1 (5 bases). The V gene's germline CDR1 is SEHNR and CDR2 FQNEAQ (reference sequence). V lost 5 bases and J 1 base, leaving 20 bases between the germline ends. This CDR3 has 17 amino acids. The DNA for the CDR3 is TGTGCCAGCAGCCCCGACCGGGCCTCAAGGGGGAACACTGAAGCTTTCTTT. As protein: CASSPDRASRGNTEAFF.

The gene calls are TRBV28 and TRBJ2-1; 10 bases are shared with TRBD2. After removal of 8 bases from V and 5 bases from J, the junction contained 9 bases not matched to a gene. Germline V gene data show CDR1 as MDHEN and CDR2 as SYDVKM. The CDR3 loop spans 15 amino acids. Here the CDR3 reads CASQDSGGIHNEQFF. CDR3 nucleotide sequence: TGTGCCAGCCAGGATAGCGGGGGGATCCACAATGAGCAGTTCTTC.

In its sample, this clonotype was seen a few times. V gene TRBV6-5 combines with J gene TRBJ1-3; D is perhaps TRBD1 (5 bases). V dropped 2 bases and J dropped 3 bases, with 11 bases sitting between them. CDR3 size: 15 residues. Germline V gives CDR1 MNHEY, CDR2 SVGAGI. Here the CDR3 reads CASSYPGTGGNTIYF. CDR3 nucleotides: TGTGCCAGCAGTTACCCTGGGACGGGTGGAAACACCATATATTTT.

This clonotype was counted ten times or more. The chain joins TRBV7-3 to TRBJ2-7, with 7 bases aligning to TRBD1. Trimming cost V 3 bases and J 6 bases; bases outside gene matches: 17. CDR1 and CDR2 from the germline V gene are SGHTA and FQGTGA. The CDR3 is 17 amino acids. CDR3 nucleotides: TGTGCCAGCAGCTTGAGAACCAGGGGGTTATCTTACTGCGAGCAGTACTTC. Translating gives CASSLRTRGLSYCEQYF.

This clonotype was seen only a few times. This may arise from a read error, as a much more abundant clone is one base away. The conserved final phenylalanine or tryptophan is absent from the CDR3, which likely points to a read error. The rearrangement links TRBV20-1 to TRBJ2-3, with D unresolved. CDR1 DFQATT and CDR2 SNEGSKA come from the germline V gene (reference sequence). This CDR3 has 11 residues. V was clipped by 5 bases and J by 4 bases, with 7 bases between them. In nucleotides, the CDR3 is TGCAGTGCTGGTCCAGCAGATACGCAGTATTCT. Translated: CSAGPADTQYS.

In its sample, this clonotype was seen many times. CDR3 in amino acids: CASSPTKTGNYGYTF. In nucleotides, the CDR3 is TGTGCCAGCAGTCCTACGAAGACAGGAAACTATGGCTACACCTTC. V usage is TRBV12-3 or TRBV12-4 and J usage is TRBJ1-2; weak D call: TRBD1 (6 bases). The CDR3 consists of 15 residues. V was pared by 5 bases and J by 2 bases, with 15 bases between.

This clonotype was detected many times. This chain connects TRBV11-3 to TRBJ2-3; D may be TRBD1 (6 bases). Germline values: CDR1 SGHNT, CDR2 YENEEA. The CDR3 extends over 14 amino acids. Trimming took off 7 bases at V and 4 bases at J, with 15 bases between the two ends. CDR3 nucleotide sequence: TGTGCCAGCACCCAGGGGTTGGAGGCAGATACGCAGTATTTT. As protein: CASTQGLEADTQYF.

This clonotype was observed at least ten times. The rearrangement joins TRBV6-1 to TRBJ1-1; D uncertain. Germline V CDR1 and CDR2: MNHNS, SASEGT. CDR3 length: 12 amino acids. V was trimmed by 5 bases and J by 4 bases, leaving 8 bases between them. The CDR3 loop reads CASSSGLTEAFF. The CDR3 coding sequence is TGTGCCAGCAGTTCAGGTCTCACTGAAGCTTTCTTT.

This clonotype was detected many times. The rearrangement uses TRBV7-9 and TRBJ2-1, with D possibly being TRBD1 or TRBD2 (7 bases each). Per the germline V gene, CDR1 is SEHNR and CDR2 is FQNEAQ (reference sequence). This CDR3 spans 15 amino acids. Between the trimmed V and J ends, which lost 7 bases and 0 bases, there was a span of 13 bases. CDR3 residues: CASNQGGSSYNEQFF. The CDR3, as DNA: TGTGCCAGCAATCAGGGGGGGAGCTCCTACAATGAGCAGTTCTTC.

The chain's CDR3 is CASSRVNYEQYF. DNA for the CDR3: TGTGCCAGCAGTCGGGTGAACTACGAGCAGTACTTC. This chain connects TRBV28 to TRBJ2-7; D ambiguous. This CDR3 is built from 12 residues. Germline V gene sequence: CDR1 MDHEN, CDR2 SYDVKM. Trimming stripped 5 bases from V and 3 bases from J, with 8 bases between. Full variable domain (missing parts from reference TRBV28 and TRBJ2-7): DVKVTQSSRYLVKRTGEKVFLECVQDMDHENMFWYRQDPGLGLRLIYFSYDVKMKEKGDIPEGYSVSREKKERFSLILESASTNQTSMYLCASSRVNYEQYFGPGTRLTVT.

This clonotype was observed at least ten times. This chain joins TRBV4-1 and TRBJ2-3, with 8 bases that match TRBD1. The V segment lost 3 bases and the J segment 1 base; nucleotides outside the gene matches: 9. The CDR3 totals 17 residues. CDR1 and CDR2 from the germline V gene are MGHRA and YSYEKL. The CDR3 DNA sequence: TGCGCCAGCAGCCATCCCGGAGGCAGGGGGCGCACAGATACGCAGTATTTT. This encodes CASSHPGGRGRTDTQYF.

This clonotype has at least ten counts. The CDR3 reads CASSFDRGRNNEQFF. In nucleotides, the CDR3 is TGTGCCAGCAGCTTTGACAGGGGGCGCAACAATGAGCAGTTCTTC. The chain couples TRBV7-3 to TRBJ2-1, with 10 bases fitting TRBD1. Unmatched junction bases numbered 4, after V lost 3 bases and J lost 5 bases. CDR3 length: 15 residues. Germline V lookup: CDR1 SGHTA, CDR2 FQGTGA.

The rearrangement joins TRBV15 to TRBJ1-2, with D possibly TRBD1 on 6 matching bases. The V end lost 0 bases, the J end lost 4 bases, and 9 bases lay between the germline ends. Germline-derived CDR1 and CDR2 are LNHNV and YYDKDF (reference sequence). The CDR3 loop spans 14 amino acids. CDR3 region: CATSREKGGYGYTF. The CDR3 coding sequence is TGTGCCACCAGCAGAGAAAAAGGGGGCTATGGCTACACCTTC. Based on the CDR3 plus reference TRBV15 and TRBJ1-2, the full variable domain is DAMVIQNPRYQVTQFGKPVTLSCSQTLNHNVMYWYQQKSSQAPKLLFHYYDKDFNNEADTPDNFQSRRPNTSFCFLDIRSPGLGDTAMYLCATSREKGGYGYTFGSGTRLTVV.

The rearrangement links TRBV2 to TRBJ1-2; TRBD1 agrees at 8 bases. Germline V gene sequence: CDR1 SNHLY, CDR2 FYNNEI. V was pared by 2 bases and J by 3 bases, with 5 bases of the junction left unmatched. The CDR3 consists of 15 residues. The chain's CDR3 is CASSERQGLDYGYTF. In nucleotides, the CDR3 is TGTGCCAGCAGTGAAAGACAGGGGCTGGACTATGGCTACACCTTC.

This clonotype was observed at least ten times. This chain links TRBV7-3 with TRBJ1-6, with 8 bases aligning to TRBD1. V was clipped by 5 bases and J by 10 bases; unmatched bases: 4. Germline CDR1 and CDR2: SGHTA and FQGTGA. The length of the CDR3 is 13 residues. This CDR3 is CASSQDRASPLHF. The CDR3 DNA sequence: TGTGCCAGCAGCCAGGACAGGGCCTCACCCCTCCACTTT. The entire variable domain, with the rest obtained from reference TRBV7-3 and TRBJ1-6, is as follows: GAGVSQTPSNKVTEKGKYVELRCDPISGHTALYWYRQSLGQGPEFLIYFQGTGAADDSGLPNDRFFAVRPEGSVSTLKIQRTERGDSAVYLCASSQDRASPLHFGNGTRLTVT.

The V call is TRBV10-3, the J call TRBJ2-1; tentative D call: TRBD2 (5 bases). The germline CDR1 and CDR2 sequences are ENHRY and SYGVKD. Trimming stripped 8 bases from V and 6 bases from J, with 11 bases between. The CDR3 is made up of 12 amino acids. This CDR3 is CAIGSQGNEQFF. CDR3 DNA: TGTGCCATCGGGAGTCAAGGCAATGAGCAGTTCTTC.

This clonotype showed up many times. The chain employs TRBV6-1 and TRBJ2-4; 7 bases agree with TRBD1. The CDR3 sequence is 16 residues long. The V segment lost 5 bases and the J segment 7 bases; nucleotides outside the gene matches: 14. Germline V gene sequence: CDR1 MNHNS, CDR2 SASEGT. The CDR3 here is CASSTAGTAPENIQYF. The CDR3 coding sequence is TGTGCCAGCAGTACGGCCGGGACAGCCCCGGAGAACATTCAGTACTTC.

This clonotype was observed at least ten times. The chain links TRBV5-1 to TRBJ2-7; D possibly corresponds to TRBD1 (5 bases). The V gene's germline CDR1 is SGHRS and CDR2 YFSETQ. The CDR3 runs 12 residues. The V end was cut by 0 bases, the J end by 5 bases, with 6 bases between. This chain's CDR3 is CASSLDRNEQYF. The CDR3 bases are TGCGCCAGCAGCTTGGACAGGAACGAGCAGTACTTC.

This clonotype was observed at least ten times. The chain employs TRBV12-3 or TRBV12-4 and TRBJ1-5; D is unresolved. Trimming stripped 6 bases from V and 3 bases from J, with 6 bases between. The CDR3 is 12 amino acids. Here the CDR3 DNA reads TGTGCCAGCAGCCGAGACAATCAGCCCCAGCATTTT. Its translation is CASSRDNQPQHF.

The chain recombines TRBV7-9 with TRBJ1-3; maybe TRBD1 (5 bases). The germline V gene encodes CDR1 SEHNR and CDR2 FQNEAQ (reference sequence). The CDR3 is made up of 16 amino acids. Trimming pared 5 bases from V and 0 bases from J, leaving 14 bases between. This CDR3 is CASSDTGGSSGNTIYF. CDR3 nucleotide sequence: TGTGCCAGCAGCGACACCGGGGGGAGCTCTGGAAACACCATATATTTT.

In this sample, this clonotype turned up many times. The chain joins TRBV6-5 to TRBJ2-2, with TRBD2 matching over 10 bases. CDR1 and CDR2 (germline): MNHEY, SVGAGI. The CDR3 extends over 18 amino acids. V lost 0 bases and J lost 3; bases outside the gene matches: 7. CDR3 sequence reads: CASSYSSSGRADTGELFF. The CDR3 coding sequence is TGTGCCAGCAGTTACTCATCAAGCGGGAGGGCGGACACCGGGGAGCTGTTTTTT.

This chain links TRBV20-1 with TRBJ1-5; D ambiguous. Looked up from germline, CDR1 is DFQATT and CDR2 is SNEGSKA (reference sequence). Trimming shortened V by 0 bases and J by 6 bases, and 9 bases separated the two germline ends. The CDR3 sequence is 13 residues long. CDR3 sequence: CSARDQLFQPQHF. The CDR3 DNA follows: TGCAGTGCTAGAGATCAGTTATTTCAGCCCCAGCATTTT.

The CDR3, as DNA: TGTGCCAGCAGTCCAGCGGGGGGCTTCACAGATACGCAGTATTTT. It is translated as CASSPAGGFTDTQYF. The genes are TRBV12-3 or TRBV12-4 and TRBJ2-3; 9 bases are shared with TRBD2. The CDR3 spans 15 residues. The V gene end was trimmed by 5 bases and the J gene end by 2 bases; junction bases not matched to a gene: 5.

This clonotype was detected only a few times. J is TRBJ1-4 and V is TRBV16; D gene unclear. Per germline, CDR1 KGHSY and CDR2 FQNENV. V was shortened by 0 bases and J by 8 bases, with 13 bases between the two germline ends. CDR3 length equals 15 residues. The CDR3 DNA sequence: TGTGCCAGCAGCCAATCGGGCCAGCTGGGGGAAAAACTGTTTTTT. Translating gives CASSQSGQLGEKLFF.

This clonotype was seen many times. The chain couples TRBV7-2 to TRBJ2-3; the match to TRBD2 covers 9 bases. Germline V gene data show CDR1 as SGHTA and CDR2 as FQGNSA. This CDR3 contains 16 residues. The V and J ends lost 4 bases and 3 bases, in that order; junction bases with no gene match: 8. The CDR3: CASSYWRGGITDTQYF. The CDR3 DNA sequence: TGTGCCAGCAGCTACTGGCGGGGGGGCATAACAGATACGCAGTATTTT.

This clonotype was seen ten or more times. DNA for the CDR3: TGTGCCAGCAGAAGACAGGGTAATGCGCGGGAGAGGAACACCGGGGAGCTGTTTTTT. Amino acid sequence: CASRRQGNARERNTGELFF. The chain employs TRBV6-1 and TRBJ2-2; tentatively, D is TRBD1 or TRBD2 (7 bases each). Looked up from germline, CDR1 is MNHNS and CDR2 is SASEGT. Deletions cut 6 bases from V and 1 base from J, with 24 bases between. The CDR3 sequence is 19 residues long.

The table lists this clonotype with a few counts. The V call is TRBV4-1, the J call TRBJ2-1; 7 bases line up with TRBD2. V dropped 2 bases and J dropped 1; count of bases not matched to a gene: 8. This CDR3 has 17 residues. Germline CDR1 and CDR2: MGHRA and YSYEKL. The CDR3 DNA reads TGCGCCAGCAGCCAAAAAAGGATGGGGGGGTCCTACAATGAGCAGTTCTTC. Translating gives CASSQKRMGGSYNEQFF.

This clonotype appeared a few times. Relative to the germline gene, one junction end is altered; a read error may explain this. The chain joins TRBV7-7 to TRBJ2-5; TRBD2 agrees at 11 bases. This CDR3 region has 15 residues. Germline lookup yields CDR1 SSHAT and CDR2 FNYEAQ (reference sequence). The CDR3 nucleotides read TGTGCTAGCAGCTTAGGGACTAGCGGTTTCGAGACCCAGTACTTC. It is translated as CASSLGTSGFETQYF.

The sample holds many counts of this clonotype. The chain is built from TRBV18 and TRBJ2-7; 7 bases agree with TRBD1. The junction had 5 bases not matched to a gene; V was cut back by 4 bases and J by 2 bases. In germline, CDR1 is KGHSH, CDR2 LQKENI. The CDR3 contains 14 residues. CDR3 nucleotides: TGTGCCAGCTCACGCCCGGGACAGACCTACGAGCAGTACTTC. Its translation: CASSRPGQTYEQYF.

Concerning this clonotype: Germline and junction disagree at one end, which may indicate a read error. The chain recombines TRBV29-1 with TRBJ1-1; TRBD1 agrees at 10 bases. This CDR3 contains 14 residues. Germline CDR1 reads SQVTM; CDR2 reads ANQGSEA. The CDR3 DNA sequence: TGCAGCATACGGACAGGGGGAATGAACACTGGAGCTTTCTTT. The encoded protein is CSIRTGGMNTGAFF.

V gene TRBV3-1 combines with J gene TRBJ2-5; no clear D. This CDR3 spans 13 amino acids. Germline values: CDR1 LGHDT, CDR2 YNNKEL (reference sequence). Trimming stripped 3 bases from V and 5 bases from J, with 10 bases between. Written as DNA, the CDR3 is TGTGCCAGCAGCCAGAGACCGGAGGAGACCCAGTACTTC. Translation gives CASSQRPEETQYF.